These 10 T cell receptor beta chains were all obtained from the same sample, sequenced in a study of blood T cell repertoires in COVID-19 (dated by TCRdb to about 2020). The library was made by the immunoSEQ multiplex PCR assay. As stored in TCRdb, this immuneACCESS dataset retains in-frame rearrangements with V and J assigned. A fraction of the clones does not appear; measured against another copy, unresolved V genes explain less than half of the discrepancy, and the remainder lacks a known reason. A total of about 350,000 clones appear in this sample, roughly 90% of them only once. Just over 1% of the sample goes to the ten largest clones. The source material was PBMCs or T cells enriched from blood (not recorded which). The source of these receptors is a woman aged 25-40 years who had been exposed to COVID-19.

This clone was seen more than once but under ten times. This chain links TRBV28 with TRBJ1-1, with TRBD1 as a possible D gene (5 bases). This CDR3 is built from 14 residues. Deletions cut 5 bases from V and 1 base from J, with 11 bases between. CDR1 is MDHEN, CDR2 SYDVKM, per germline. The CDR3 nucleotides are TGTGCCAGCAGTGGAGGGGTGCGGAACACTGAAGCTTTCTTT. Protein: CASSGGVRNTEAFF. The complete variable domain, with remaining parts taken from reference TRBV28 and TRBJ1-1, reads DVKVTQSSRYLVKRTGEKVFLECVQDMDHENMFWYRQDPGLGLRLIYFSYDVKMKEKGDIPEGYSVSREKKERFSLILESASTNQTSMYLCASSGGVRNTEAFFGQGTRLTVV.

This clone was seen a single time. This sequence joins TRBV4-1 and TRBJ1-1; D is possibly TRBD1 (6 bases). Trimming stripped 4 bases from V and 3 bases from J, with 15 bases between. CDR1 and CDR2 (germline): MGHRA, YSYEKL. The CDR3 consists of 15 residues. The CDR3 protein is CASSRGPVGDTEAFF. CDR3 bases: TGCGCCAGCAGCCGGGGGCCCGTGGGGGACACTGAAGCTTTCTTT.

This chain connects TRBV15 to TRBJ2-2; no definite D call. The CDR3 totals 15 residues. Germline V CDR1 and CDR2: LNHNV, YYDKDF (reference sequence). With 1 base removed from V and 1 base from J, the gap between germline ends came to 7 bases. As DNA, the CDR3 is TGTGCCACCAGCAGAGTTAGAGGGAACACCGGGGAGCTGTTTTTT. This gives the protein CATSRVRGNTGELFF.

The genes are TRBV5-8 and TRBJ2-1, with D tentatively TRBD2 (6 bases). Germline lookup yields CDR1 SGHTS and CDR2 YDEGEE. V lost 1 base to trimming and J lost 4 bases, with 9 bases between them. The CDR3 is 14 residues long. CDR3 in amino acids: CASSLWEVYNEQFF. CDR3 nucleotides: TGTGCCAGCAGCTTGTGGGAGGTTTACAATGAGCAGTTCTTC.

This sequence joins TRBV11-2 and TRBJ2-7; TRBD1 is a possible D gene (6 bases). The CDR3 runs 14 residues. Germline CDR1 SGHAT, CDR2 FQNNGV. V lost 5 bases and J lost 3, with 14 bases in between. This chain's CDR3 is CASSPDSQGYEQYF. DNA for the CDR3: TGTGCCAGCAGCCCGGACAGTCAGGGCTACGAGCAGTACTTC.

This chain links TRBV5-1 with TRBJ2-2, with a possible D match to TRBD1 (6 bases). Germline V CDR1 and CDR2: SGHRS, YFSETQ. The CDR3 is 15 amino acids. V lost 3 bases and J 0 bases, leaving 9 bases between the germline ends. The CDR3 region is CASSWGLANTGELFF. The CDR3 DNA reads TGCGCCAGCAGCTGGGGGCTAGCGAACACCGGGGAGCTGTTTTTT.

This clone has only one observation. The chain uses TRBV5-8 and TRBJ2-2, with 7 bases that match TRBD1. CDR3 length: 16 residues. V was pared by 4 bases and J by 0 bases, with 6 bases of the junction left unmatched. Per germline, CDR1 SGHTS and CDR2 YDEGEE. The CDR3 sequence is CASSPGQFTNTGELFF. The CDR3 coding sequence is TGTGCCAGCAGCCCGGGACAGTTCACGAACACCGGGGAGCTGTTTTTT.

This chain uses TRBV27 with TRBJ2-7, with a possible D match to TRBD1 (6 bases). The CDR3 covers 14 residues. Trimming removed 6 bases at V and 6 bases at J, with 18 bases between. CDR1 is MNHEY, CDR2 SMNVEV, per germline (reference sequence). This chain's CDR3 is CASSRPGHTSEQYF. In DNA form, the CDR3 reads TGTGCCAGCAGCCGTCCGGGACACACGAGCGAGCAGTACTTC.

The V gene is TRBV9, the J gene TRBJ2-7; TRBD2 matches at 10 bases. The CDR3 length is 15 residues. CDR1 is SGDLS and CDR2 is YYNGEE in the germline V gene. Trimming at V came to 1 base and at J to 3 bases, leaving 4 bases not matched to a gene. The CDR3 DNA follows: TGTGCCAGCAGCGTATTTCCTAGCGGGAGCTACGAGCAGTACTTC. Protein product: CASSVFPSGSYEQYF.

V and J are TRBV5-1 and TRBJ1-6; tentatively, D is TRBD1 (5 bases). Between the trimmed V and J ends, which lost 3 bases and 10 bases, there was a span of 14 bases. The CDR3 totals 14 residues. Germline CDR1 and CDR2: SGHRS and YFSETQ. The CDR3 loop is CASSSPGGASPLHF. As DNA, the CDR3 is TGCGCCAGCAGCTCCCCGGGAGGGGCCTCACCCCTCCACTTT.